The 12 T cell receptor beta chains presented below share a single source sample, sequenced in a study of vaccination effects on CD4 cells after COVID-19. Antigens of these TCRs are unknown. The repertoire was sequenced with immunoSEQ multiplex PCR; TCRdb's copy has only in-frame clones and lacks some. Counted here are about 13,000 clones, roughly 66% occurring once; the ten biggest clones make up around 35%. Before any sequencing was done, the ViraFEST assay used viral peptide pools to expand antigen-specific CD4+ T cells. Subsequent to roughly 9 days of culture, CD4+ T cells were isolated. Infection dated between March and December 2020, before the Alpha, Beta and Delta variants reached the United States. Each participant received a vaccine that was either BNT162b2 or mRNA-1273, given as two doses. The sequencing used CD4+ T cells from PBMCs cultured with HCoV-NL63 spike peptides, collected after COVID-19 vaccination. The receptors originated from a human donor who had a prior SARS-CoV-2 infection.

The V and J genes are TRBV2 and TRBJ2-5; 8 positions agree with TRBD1. Germline CDR1 reads SNHLY; CDR2 reads FYNNEI. The trim removed 3 bases at V and 5 bases at J, leaving 2 bases unmatched. This CDR3 is built from 13 residues. The chain's CDR3 is CASSDRDRETQYF. CDR3 DNA sequence: TGTGCCAGCAGTGACCGGGACAGGGAGACCCAGTACTTC.

The chain couples TRBV7-9 to TRBJ2-3; D not resolved. In germline, CDR1 is SEHNR, CDR2 FQNEAQ (reference sequence). Between the trimmed V and J ends, which lost 2 bases and 1 base, there was a span of 4 bases. This CDR3 region has 13 residues. The CDR3 is CASSLSGTDTQYF. The CDR3 region has the DNA TGTGCCAGCAGCTTAAGCGGCACAGATACGCAGTATTTT.

The rearrangement uses TRBV11-3 and TRBJ1-1; weak D call: TRBD1 (6 bases). Per the germline V gene, CDR1 is SGHNT and CDR2 is YENEEA. V shed 5 bases and J shed 0 bases, with 16 bases lying between them. The CDR3 runs 16 residues. This CDR3 is CASSLRTAPMNTEAFF. The CDR3 DNA is TGTGCCAGCAGCCTCAGGACAGCGCCCATGAACACTGAAGCTTTCTTT.

V gene TRBV12-3 or TRBV12-4 combines with J gene TRBJ1-5, with D unclear. Trimming pared 3 bases from V and 5 bases from J, leaving 8 bases between. The CDR3 contains 13 residues. CDR3 DNA sequence: TGTGCCAGCAGTTTTGCAGATGATCAGCCCCAGCATTTT. This gives the protein CASSFADDQPQHF.

The chain combines TRBV4-3 with TRBJ2-2, with TRBD2 matching over 11 bases. Germline assignment: CDR1 LGHNA and CDR2 YSLEER. This CDR3 has 15 residues. With V trimmed by 6 bases and J by 4 bases, 4 bases remained unmatched. The CDR3 sequence is CASSPLAGVTGELFF. The CDR3 nucleotides read TGCGCCAGCAGTCCACTAGCGGGAGTCACCGGGGAGCTGTTTTTT.

The CDR3 DNA sequence: TGTGCCAGCAGGGCAGGGGGCTCTGGAAACACCATATATTTT. Encoded protein: CASRAGGSGNTIYF. This chain links TRBV6-5 with TRBJ1-3; TRBD1 matches 7 bases. V lost 6 bases to trimming and J lost 0 bases; unmatched junction nucleotides: 2. This CDR3 comprises 14 residues. Germline V lookup: CDR1 MNHEY, CDR2 SVGAGI.

The chain recombines TRBV21-1 with TRBJ1-1; TRBD1 is taken as the D call from the table, unchecked against the DNA. TRBV21-1 is flagged as a pseudogene. The CDR3 extends over 17 amino acids. CDR3 coding DNA: TGTGCCAGCGGAAAGGATCTCAGGGGGCAACCCGGGACTGAAGCTTTCTTT. Translation gives CASGKDLRGQPGTEAFF.

The chain carries TRBV27 and TRBJ1-3; D gene ambiguous. Germline values: CDR1 MNHEY, CDR2 SMNVEV (reference sequence). The CDR3 consists of 14 residues. The germline V and J ends were trimmed by 5 bases and 8 bases, with 16 bases remaining between them. CDR3 DNA sequence: TGTGCCAGCAGTAGCCTCGGACTTCCCTACACCATATATTTT. Its translation: CASSSLGLPYTIYF.

The chain links TRBV5-4 to TRBJ2-1; 9 nucleotides align to TRBD2. The length of the CDR3 is 18 residues. The J segment lost 1 base and the V segment lost 0 bases, leaving 8 bases of the junction unmatched. Per the germline V gene, CDR1 is SGHNT and CDR2 is YYREEE (reference sequence). CDR3 residues: CASSLAAGGPGSYNEQFF. CDR3 nucleotides: TGTGCCAGCAGCTTGGCTGCGGGGGGGCCGGGGTCCTACAATGAGCAGTTCTTC.

The V and J genes are TRBV10-1 and TRBJ1-4, with no clear D. This CDR3 spans 13 amino acids. Germline lookup yields CDR1 WNHNN and CDR2 SYGVQD (reference sequence). Between the trimmed V and J ends, which lost 6 bases and 13 bases, there was a span of 18 bases. DNA of the CDR3: TGCGCCAGCAGACCGTGGCTGGAGTGGGGACTGTTTTTT. This sequence encodes CASRPWLEWGLFF.

The chain links TRBV4-2 to TRBJ2-5, with TRBD2 identical over 15 bases. The V gene end was trimmed by 4 bases and the J gene end by 4 bases; junction bases not matched to a gene: 7. The V gene's germline CDR1 is LGHNA and CDR2 YNFKEQ. CDR3 length: 17 residues. Here the CDR3 reads CASSPGTSGRWGETQYF. For the CDR3, the DNA is TGTGCCAGCAGCCCGGGGACTAGCGGGAGGTGGGGAGAGACCCAGTACTTC.

The chain combines TRBV30 with TRBJ1-1, with D tentatively TRBD1 (5 bases). This CDR3 has 12 amino acids. V lost 5 bases, J lost 3 bases, and 10 bases lay in between. Germline values: CDR1 GTSNPN, CDR2 SVGIG (reference sequence). In DNA form, the CDR3 reads TGTGCCTGGTCGACAGTTTACACTGAAGCTTTCTTT. Its translation is CAWSTVYTEAFF.